The 29 T cell receptor beta chains below were found in one sample sequenced in a study of shared clonotypes between healthy human individuals. Profiling relied on immunoSEQ multiplex PCR, and the TCRdb table lists in-frame clones only, not all of them. This table holds more than 2 million clones, over 85% found once. Material: naive CD4+ T cells sorted from blood. Subset of the sample: CD45RA+ positively selected. The source of these receptors is a man aged 18 to 29 in good health.

As DNA, the CDR3 is TGCGCCAGCAGCCCCCGGGAGTCAGAGCCTCTCCACTTT. It is translated as CASSPRESEPLHF. The chain joins TRBV5-1 to TRBJ1-6; D not certain. Trimming left V 4 bases short and J 16 bases short, with 18 bases between. The V gene's germline CDR1 is SGHRS and CDR2 YFSETQ. The CDR3 covers 13 residues.

This chain connects TRBV7-6 to TRBJ2-7; D unclear. This CDR3 is built from 14 residues. Trimming shortened V by 3 bases and J by 3 bases, and 12 bases separated the two germline ends. The germline CDR1 and CDR2 sequences are SGHVS and FNYEAQ. The CDR3 here is CASSFRNTNYEQYF. The CDR3 DNA reads TGTGCCAGCAGCTTTAGGAACACGAACTACGAGCAGTACTTC. The entire variable domain, with the rest obtained from reference TRBV7-6 and TRBJ2-7, is as follows: GAGVSQSPRYKVTKRGQDVALRCDPISGHVSLYWYRQALGQGPEFLTYFNYEAQQDKSGLPNDRFSAERPEGSISTLTIQRTEQRDSAMYRCASSFRNTNYEQYFGPGTRLTVT.

For the CDR3, the DNA is TGTGCCAGCAGTACTCCCGGGACTGCCTATGGCTACACCTTC. Its translation: CASSTPGTAYGYTF. The chain has TRBV28 and TRBJ1-2; the D gene is possibly TRBD1 (5 bases). The CDR3 has 14 residues. CDR1 and CDR2 (germline): MDHEN, SYDVKM. V lost 5 bases and J lost 4, with 14 bases in between.

The CDR3 region is CASSLKPGGSYNSPLHF. The CDR3 DNA is TGTGCCAGTAGTCTTAAACCAGGGGGCTCCTATAATTCACCCCTCCACTTT. This chain connects TRBV19 to TRBJ1-6, with 7 bases lining up with TRBD1. This CDR3 has 17 amino acids. V shed 5 bases, J shed 0 bases, and the junction held 7 bases outside the gene matches. The germline V gene has CDR1 LNHDA and CDR2 SQIVND (reference sequence).

V is TRBV25-1 and J is TRBJ1-1; no firm D call. With 2 bases removed from V and 1 base from J, the gap between germline ends came to 11 bases. The CDR3 consists of 15 residues. The germline V gene has CDR1 MGHDK and CDR2 SYGVNS. CDR3 sequence: CASSEVNSPNTEAFF. The CDR3 DNA reads TGTGCCAGCAGTGAAGTGAACTCCCCGAACACTGAAGCTTTCTTT.

The V gene is TRBV7-9, the J gene TRBJ2-1, with 11 bases matching TRBD2. The CDR3 covers 17 residues. V trimming: 0 bases; J trimming: 9 bases; junction bases outside the gene matches: 10. Germline loops: CDR1 SEHNR, CDR2 FQNEAQ (reference sequence). In nucleotides, the CDR3 is TGTGCCAGCAGCTTAGCTTTGGTCCTAGCGGGAGGTGGTGAGCAGTTCTTC. The encoded protein is CASSLALVLAGGGEQFF.

The chain recombines TRBV4-3 with TRBJ1-2; D is uncertain. The germline V gene encodes CDR1 LGHNA and CDR2 YSLEER. This CDR3 contains 13 residues. Trimming took off 4 bases at V and 2 bases at J, with 8 bases between the two ends. DNA of the CDR3: TGCGCCAGCAGCCCCGGTAGAAACTATGGCTACACCTTC. Its protein product is CASSPGRNYGYTF.

J is TRBJ2-1 and V is TRBV6-5; D is possibly TRBD2 (6 bases). CDR1 MNHEY and CDR2 SVGAGI come from the germline V gene. V dropped 4 bases and J dropped 2 bases, with 12 bases sitting between them. The CDR3 extends over 15 amino acids. In DNA, the CDR3 is TGTGCCAGCAGTTCAAGCGGGCCCACCTACAATGAGCAGTTCTTC. Translation: CASSSSGPTYNEQFF.

The sample holds one count of this clone. The genes are TRBV7-8 and TRBJ2-2, with D possibly TRBD1 on 6 matching bases. Trimming shortened V by 3 bases and J by 5 bases, and 16 bases separated the two germline ends. Germline V CDR1 and CDR2: SGHVS, FQNEAQ. This CDR3 comprises 16 residues. CDR3: CASSFRDTKPTGELFF. The CDR3 DNA reads TGTGCCAGCAGCTTCCGGGACACCAAACCGACCGGGGAGCTGTTTTTT.

The chain joins TRBV6-1 to TRBJ2-1; D might be TRBD2 (5 bases). Trimming pared 6 bases from V and 5 bases from J, leaving 11 bases between. The germline V gene encodes CDR1 MNHNS and CDR2 SASEGT. The CDR3 runs to 13 residues. The CDR3: CASSLDLNNEQFF. DNA for the CDR3: TGTGCCAGCAGCCTGGACTTGAACAATGAGCAGTTCTTC.

The chain is built from TRBV4-2 and TRBJ1-2; 8 nucleotides agree with TRBD1. The V gene's germline CDR1 is LGHNA and CDR2 YNFKEQ. The CDR3 is 14 residues long. The V segment lost 1 base and the J segment 4 bases; nucleotides outside the gene matches: 2. The CDR3 sequence is CASSQAGQVYGYTF. CDR3 in DNA: TGTGCCAGCAGCCAAGCGGGACAGGTCTATGGCTACACCTTC.

In this sample, this clone turned up once. Distinct nucleotide sequences in the sample also encode this CDR3. This chain uses TRBV28 with TRBJ2-7, with 8 bases fitting TRBD2. CDR3 length equals 17 residues. Germline-derived CDR1 and CDR2 are MDHEN and SYDVKM. Trimming removed 5 bases from V and 0 bases from J; junction bases left unmatched: 12. As DNA, the CDR3 is TGTGCCAGCAGTCCTAACCCAAGACTAGCGCACTCCTACGAGCAGTACTTC. It codes for CASSPNPRLAHSYEQYF.

In its sample, this clone was seen once. The rearrangement uses TRBV7-2 and TRBJ1-1; D uncertain. Deletions cut 5 bases from V and 1 base from J, with 2 bases between. The CDR3 spans 11 residues. Germline loops: CDR1 SGHTA, CDR2 FQGNSA. Written as DNA, the CDR3 is TGTGCCAGCAGCAAGAACACTGAAGCTTTCTTT. This encodes CASSKNTEAFF.

As to this clone: Other DNA sequences in the sample encode the same CDR3. CDR3 bases: TGTGCCAGCAGCCCTCGACTAGCGGGCGAGCAGTACTTC. This gives the protein CASSPRLAGEQYF. The gene calls are TRBV14 and TRBJ2-7, with TRBD2 matching 10 bases. The CDR3 length is 13 residues. V was clipped by 4 bases and J by 6 bases; unmatched bases: 3. The germline CDR1 and CDR2 sequences are SGHDN and FVKESK.

The J gene is TRBJ2-2, the V gene TRBV7-2; 8 positions match TRBD1. This CDR3 region has 16 residues. Germline CDR1 reads SGHTA; CDR2 reads FQGNSA. The ends lost 2 bases at V and 3 bases at J; junction bases unmatched: 5. The CDR3 bases are TGTGCCAGCAGCTTACGAACAGGGGGTGACACCGGGGAGCTGTTTTTT. Its translation is CASSLRTGGDTGELFF. Together with reference TRBV7-2 and TRBJ2-2, the CDR3 gives the full variable domain: GAGVSQSPSNKVTEKGKDVELRCDPISGHTALYWYRQSLGQGLEFLIYFQGNSAPDKSGLPSDRFSAERTGGSVSTLTIQRTQQEDSAVYLCASSLRTGGDTGELFFGEGSRLTVL.

The chain joins TRBV4-1 to TRBJ2-5; D uncertain. The DNA matches TRBJ2-7 better at its end, which makes the J call doubtful. The CDR3 is 14 amino acids. Germline V CDR1 and CDR2: MGHRA, YSYEKL. CDR3 sequence reads: CASSQDLKVSEQYF. CDR3 nucleotides: TGCGCCAGCAGCCAAGATCTTAAGGTCAGCGAGCAGTACTTC.

In DNA, the CDR3 is TGTGCCAGCAGCTTAGTGGGCCGGGGGGCTGAGACCCAGTACTTC. Its protein product is CASSLVGRGAETQYF. This rearrangement joins TRBV11-2 to TRBJ2-5; weak D call: TRBD2 (7 bases). This CDR3 region has 15 residues. V dropped 1 base and J dropped 5 bases, with 14 bases sitting between them. Germline V gene sequence: CDR1 SGHAT, CDR2 FQNNGV.

The chain is built from TRBV18 and TRBJ2-5; 7 bases line up with TRBD1. The CDR3 contains 13 residues. Germline assignment: CDR1 KGHSH and CDR2 LQKENI. V was clipped by 6 bases and J by 2 bases; unmatched bases: 3. The CDR3 loop reads CASSHRGQETQYF. In DNA form, the CDR3 reads TGTGCCAGCTCCCACAGGGGTCAAGAGACCCAGTACTTC. Complete variable domain (other parts from reference TRBV18 and TRBJ2-5): NAGVMQNPRHLVRRRGQEARLRCSPMKGHSHVYWYRQLPEEGLKFMVYLQKENIIDESGMPKERFSAEFPKEGPSILRIQQVVRGDSAAYFCASSHRGQETQYFGPGTRLLVL.

Remarks on this clone: The same CDR3 also results from other DNA sequences found in this sample. The chain couples TRBV19 to TRBJ1-5, with 10 nucleotides matching TRBD1. Per germline, CDR1 LNHDA and CDR2 SQIVND (reference sequence). V was clipped by 3 bases and J by 4 bases; unmatched bases: 3. This CDR3 is built from 15 residues. Here the CDR3 DNA reads TGTGCCAGTAGTATTTTGGGACAGGGGAATCAGCCCCAGCATTTT. It specifies CASSILGQGNQPQHF.

The CDR3 bases are TGCAGCGTTGCCCATCAGGGAGGGACTGAAGCTTTCTTT. Translation: CSVAHQGGTEAFF. This chain connects TRBV29-1 to TRBJ1-1, with a possible D match to TRBD1 (5 bases). Trimming cost V 4 bases and J 5 bases, with 14 bases left between them. Germline-derived CDR1 and CDR2 are SQVTM and ANQGSEA. The length of the CDR3 is 13 residues.

As concerns this clone: At the DNA level, this CDR3 is encoded by other sequences in the same sample as well. This CDR3 reads CAIGTGNQPQHF. DNA of the CDR3: TGTGCCATCGGGACCGGCAATCAGCCCCAGCATTTT. The rearrangement joins TRBV10-3 to TRBJ1-5; tentative D call: TRBD1 (5 bases). The CDR3 covers 12 residues. Germline CDR1 ENHRY, CDR2 SYGVKD. Trimming took off 8 bases at V and 2 bases at J, with 7 bases between the two ends.

Written as DNA, the CDR3 is TGTGCCAGCAGTGCTGTGACAGGGGGCCTAAAGACGGCCAAAAACATTCAGTACTTC. Translated: CASSAVTGGLKTAKNIQYF. This chain links TRBV2 with TRBJ2-4; TRBD1 agrees at 10 bases. The ends lost 4 bases at V and 1 base at J; junction bases unmatched: 13. The CDR3 runs to 19 residues. Germline V gene lookup returns CDR1 SNHLY and CDR2 FYNNEI. The full variable domain, completed using reference TRBV2 and TRBJ2-4, is EPEVTQTPSHQVTQMGQEVILRCVPISNHLYFYWYRQILGQKVEFLVSFYNNEISEKSEIFDDQFSVERPDGSNFTLKIRSTKLEDSAMYFCASSAVTGGLKTAKNIQYFGAGTRLSVL.

The chain couples TRBV23-1 to TRBJ1-6, with D possibly matching TRBD1 (5 bases). Being an ORF, TRBV23-1 has a function that is uncertain. CDR3 size: 17 residues. Trimming took 0 bases from V and 5 from J, leaving 14 bases between them. DNA for the CDR3: TGCGCCAGCAGTCAATCTGGGACCACCCTGGATAATTCACCCCTCCACTTT. This gives the protein CASSQSGTTLDNSPLHF.

The chain joins TRBV6-6 to TRBJ1-1; 7 bases agree with TRBD1. In germline, CDR1 is MNHNY, CDR2 SVGAGI (reference sequence). The CDR3 runs 15 residues. V dropped 7 bases and J dropped 4; count of bases not matched to a gene: 12. The CDR3 coding sequence is TGTGCCAGCACCCTCCGACAGGGAGGAGGCACTGAAGCTTTCTTT. This gives the protein CASTLRQGGGTEAFF.

This rearrangement joins TRBV18 to TRBJ2-7; D is undetermined. This CDR3 has 12 residues. Looked up from germline, CDR1 is KGHSH and CDR2 is LQKENI. The V gene lost 6 bases and the J gene lost 2 bases, with 8 bases spanning the gap. CDR3 residues: CASSTDPYEQYF. The CDR3 DNA reads as TGTGCCAGCTCTACCGACCCCTACGAGCAGTACTTC.

V gene TRBV5-1 combines with J gene TRBJ2-2; no clear D gene. In germline, CDR1 is SGHRS, CDR2 YFSETQ. Trimming pared 4 bases from V and 1 base from J, leaving 11 bases between. The CDR3 is 15 residues long. The CDR3 spells CASSPRTVNTGELFF. The CDR3, as DNA: TGCGCCAGCAGCCCCCGGACGGTGAACACCGGGGAGCTGTTTTTT.

The gene calls are TRBV10-3 and TRBJ2-7; TRBD1 agrees at 8 bases. The V and J ends lost 4 bases and 7 bases, in that order; junction bases with no gene match: 3. Germline V gives CDR1 ENHRY, CDR2 SYGVKD. The CDR3 spans 12 residues. CDR3 in DNA: TGTGCCATCAGTGCGGACAGGGAAGAGCAGTACTTC. This gives the protein CAISADREEQYF.

CDR3: CASSPRWGTQNWGYTF. CDR3 nucleotide sequence: TGTGCCAGCAGCCCCCGGTGGGGGACCCAAAATTGGGGCTACACCTTC. The J gene is TRBJ1-2, the V gene TRBV9, with D tentatively TRBD1 (5 bases). The CDR3 runs 16 residues. Germline V lookup: CDR1 SGDLS, CDR2 YYNGEE. V was shortened by 4 bases and J by 8 bases, with 24 bases between the two germline ends.

The chain is built from TRBV30 and TRBJ2-6; D is undetermined. Germline loops: CDR1 GTSNPN, CDR2 SVGIG (reference sequence). The CDR3 is 11 residues long. The germline V and J ends were trimmed by 5 bases and 4 bases, with 3 bases remaining between them. As DNA, the CDR3 is TGTGCCTGGCGGGGGGCCAACGTCCTGACTTTC. As protein: CAWRGANVLTF. The whole variable domain, filled in from reference TRBV30 and TRBJ2-6, reads SQTIHQWPATLVQPVGSPLSLECTVEGTSNPNLYWYRQAAGRGLQLLFYSVGIGQISSEVPQNLSASRPQDRQFILSSKKLLLSDSGFYLCAWRGANVLTFGAGSRLTVL.